These T cell receptor beta chains were read from a single sample in a study of T cell changes during pregnancy in multiple sclerosis. Using immunoSEQ multiplex PCR, the repertoire was profiled, and TCRdb retains in-frame clones only, with some absent. The top ten clones hold 6.5% to 9.5% of a sample with around 50,000 clones, over 75% of them seen once. The input for sequencing was CD8+ T cells from peripheral blood mononuclear cells, taken in the second trimester of pregnancy. The source is a female donor with multiple sclerosis, enrolled in a pregnancy study. The CDR3 runs from the conserved cysteine through the conserved F or W. Each record gives: D gene, V gene, J gene, CDR3 DNA, CDR3 protein. The D gene is left open where the match is weak.

>TRBD1|TRBV30|TRBJ2-7
TGTGCATTGACAGGGGACTCCTACGAGCAGTACTTC
CALTGDSYEQYF
>-|TRBV10-3|TRBJ2-1
TGTGCCATCAGTGAGTCGAAGGGCTCAGTGGACTGGAATGAGCAGTTCTTC
CAISESKGSVDWNEQFF
>-|TRBV6-4|TRBJ2-3
TGTGCCAGCAGTGACTCGGAGGGGGCCGGGGAAGATACGCAGTATTTT
CASSDSEGAGEDTQYF
>-|TRBV6-5|TRBJ1-2
TGTGCCAGCAGTTACAAGGCAGGGGATCCCCAGTATGGCTACACCTTC
CASSYKAGDPQYGYTF
>-|TRBV7-9|TRBJ1-1
TGTGCCAGCAGCTTAGACCGCGGGGTGCCTGAAGCTTTCTTT
CASSLDRGVPEAFF
>-|TRBV15|TRBJ2-7
TGTGCCACCAGCAGAGATTCTCACGAGCAGTACTTC
CATSRDSHEQYF
>-|TRBV19|TRBJ1-5
TGTGCCAGTAGTATACGGGACAACAATCAGCCCCAGCATTTT
CASSIRDNNQPQHF
>TRBD1|TRBV13|TRBJ1-2
TGTGCCAGCAGCCCCGGGACAGAGTTCTATGGCTACACCTTC
CASSPGTEFYGYTF
>-|TRBV7-6|TRBJ2-7
TGTGCCAGCAGCTCCGGACAGAACTACGAGCAGTACTTC
CASSSGQNYEQYF
>TRBD1|TRBV7-2|TRBJ2-2
TGTGCCAGCAGCTCTACAGGGGGCCAGCTGTTTTTT
CASSSTGGQLFF